The 27 T cell receptor beta chains reported below all come from one sample, sequenced in a study of T cells in Graves' hyperthyroidism and ophthalmopathy. Amplification of TCR beta CDR3 regions was performed using RNA transcripts as template. When the TCR CDR3 underwent first-round RT-PCR, the HTBI primer set was used. In TCRdb, the multiplex PCR reads were re-called with MiXCR into one record per CDR3 protein. The sample consists of 490,000 or so distinct CDR3 sequences, about 16% of them appearing once. Sequenced: blood. These receptors were taken from a woman aged 25 to 45 with Graves' ophthalmopathy.

This clonotype was counted many times. The genes are TRBV11-2 and TRBJ2-1, with 7 nucleotides matching TRBD1. Germline V gives CDR1 SGHAT, CDR2 FQNNGV. The CDR3 consists of 15 residues. The trim removed 5 bases at V and 7 bases at J, leaving 11 bases unmatched. This CDR3 is CASSRGTGVVNEQFF. The CDR3 nucleotides read TGTGCCAGCAGCCGAGGTACAGGGGTAGTGAATGAGCAGTTCTTC. The entire variable domain, with the rest obtained from reference TRBV11-2 and TRBJ2-1, is as follows: EAGVAQSPRYKIIEKRQSVAFWCNPISGHATLYWYQQILGQGPKLLIQFQNNGVVDDSQLPKDRFSAERLKGVDSTLKIQPAKLEDSAVYLCASSRGTGVVNEQFFGPGTRLTVL.

The chain couples TRBV29-1 to TRBJ2-4, with 11 positions matching TRBD2. V trimming: 6 bases; J trimming: 3 bases; junction bases outside the gene matches: 4. The germline CDR1 and CDR2 sequences are SQVTM and ANQGSEA. This CDR3 spans 14 amino acids. The CDR3 sequence is CSVPGTSGKNIQYF. The CDR3 nucleotides are TGCAGCGTGCCCGGGACTAGCGGCAAAAACATTCAGTACTTC.

This clonotype was seen at least ten times. The chain combines TRBV6-2 or TRBV6-3 with TRBJ2-7; 7 bases map to TRBD1. There are 16 residues in the CDR3. Germline V CDR1 and CDR2: MNHEY, SVGEGT. J gave up 6 bases and V 5 bases, and 16 bases lay outside the gene matches. CDR3 coding DNA: TGTGCCAGCAGTCCACACCCCGACAGGGTGAAGATCGAGCAGTACTTC. Amino acids: CASSPHPDRVKIEQYF.

There are many counts of this clonotype. V usage is TRBV7-3 and J usage is TRBJ2-7, with TRBD2 identical over 10 bases. The germline CDR1 and CDR2 sequences are SGHTA and FQGTGA. The length of the CDR3 is 15 residues. V lost 0 bases to trimming and J lost 5 bases; unmatched junction nucleotides: 4. Here the CDR3 reads CASSLTLAGVDEQYF. In nucleotides, the CDR3 is TGTGCCAGCAGCTTAACTCTAGCGGGAGTCGACGAGCAGTACTTC.

The sample holds many counts of this clonotype. The rearrangement uses TRBV30 and TRBJ2-3; 8 bases fit TRBD1. Germline CDR1 is GTSNPN and CDR2 is SVGIG (reference sequence). CDR3 length equals 14 residues. CDR3 sequence (DNA): TGTGCGGGAGATATGACAGGGGGCACAGATACGCAGTATTTT. It translates to CAGDMTGGTDTQYF.

V usage is TRBV4-3 and J usage is TRBJ2-2, with 9 nucleotides matching TRBD2. Per the germline V gene, CDR1 is LGHNA and CDR2 is YSLEER. The CDR3 extends over 17 amino acids. The V gene end was trimmed by 0 bases and the J gene end by 1 base; junction bases not matched to a gene: 3. The CDR3 DNA follows: TGCGCCAGCAGCCAAGAATTAGCGGGAGTGAACACCGGGGAGCTGTTTTTT. Protein: CASSQELAGVNTGELFF.

This clonotype came up many times. The chain has TRBV2 and TRBJ2-1; 10 bases fit TRBD2. V gave up 11 bases and J gave up 5 bases; unmatched junction bases: 6. The germline V gene has CDR1 SNHLY and CDR2 FYNNEI. The CDR3 has 13 residues. This CDR3 reads CALSGRANNEQFF. CDR3 sequence (DNA): TGTGCCCTAAGCGGGAGGGCTAACAATGAGCAGTTCTTC.

This clonotype has a count of ten or more. The chain uses TRBV5-5 and TRBJ2-2; D unclear. The CDR3 spans 13 residues. The germline V and J ends were trimmed by 1 base and 6 bases, with 7 bases remaining between them. CDR1 is SGHKS and CDR2 is YYEKEE in the germline V gene (reference sequence). In DNA form, the CDR3 reads TGTGCCAGCAGCTTGTTCGTGTCCGGGGAGCTGTTTTTT. This codes for CASSLFVSGELFF.

The J gene is TRBJ2-7, the V gene TRBV12-3 or TRBV12-4; 10 bases match TRBD1. This CDR3 is built from 15 residues. Trimming cost V 2 bases and J 4 bases; bases outside gene matches: 5. CDR3 amino acids: CASSLTGTGAYEQYF. The DNA for the CDR3 is TGTGCCAGCAGTTTAACCGGGACAGGGGCATACGAGCAGTACTTC.

The chain carries TRBV5-1 and TRBJ2-7, with D unclear. Germline-derived CDR1 and CDR2 are SGHRS and YFSETQ. The CDR3 length is 14 residues. The V and J ends lost 0 bases and 1 base respectively, with 8 bases between them. CDR3 bases: TGCGCCAGCAGCTTGGAATGGGAATCCTACGAGCAGTACTTC. Protein product: CASSLEWESYEQYF.

This clonotype was counted ten times or more. The genes are TRBV27 and TRBJ1-1; 7 bases map to TRBD1. The V and J ends lost 1 base and 4 bases, in that order; junction bases with no gene match: 6. This CDR3 is built from 15 residues. Per germline, CDR1 MNHEY and CDR2 SMNVEV (reference sequence). Written as DNA, the CDR3 is TGTGCCAGCAGTTTATATGGAGGGGGCCTCACTGAAGCTTTCTTT. Translated, it gives CASSLYGGGLTEAFF.

The J gene is TRBJ2-7, the V gene TRBV19; D is perhaps TRBD1 or TRBD2 (5 bases each). The CDR3 loop spans 14 amino acids. Trimming took 3 bases from V and 2 from J, leaving 11 bases between them. Per the germline V gene, CDR1 is LNHDA and CDR2 is SQIVND (reference sequence). The CDR3 DNA follows: TGTGCCAGTAGTATCCCAGGGACCCCCTACGAGCAGTACTTC. This translates into CASSIPGTPYEQYF.

This clonotype was recorded many times. The V call is TRBV20-1, the J call TRBJ1-4, with D tentatively TRBD1 (5 bases). Germline V gives CDR1 DFQATT, CDR2 SNEGSKA (reference sequence). Between the trimmed V and J ends, which lost 3 bases and 5 bases, there was a span of 13 bases. CDR3 length: 14 residues. CDR3 sequence (DNA): TGCAGTGCTAGTATAAGACAGACAAATGAAAAACTGTTTTTT. Amino acids: CSASIRQTNEKLFF.

The table lists this clonotype with many counts. This chain links TRBV20-1 with TRBJ2-1, with 10 bases aligning to TRBD2. The J segment lost 3 bases and the V segment lost 0 bases, leaving 8 bases of the junction unmatched. Germline lookup yields CDR1 DFQATT and CDR2 SNEGSKA (reference sequence). There are 17 residues in the CDR3. The DNA of the CDR3 is TGCAGTGCTAGAGATATGGCCGTAGCGGGAGGCTACAATGAGCAGTTCTTC. Protein product: CSARDMAVAGGYNEQFF.

As for this clonotype: One base away lies a much larger clone, so this may be a sequencing read error. The V call is TRBV12-3 or TRBV12-4, the J call TRBJ2-5, with D possibly being TRBD2 (7 bases). This CDR3 has 16 residues. CDR3 sequence (DNA): TGTGCCAGCAGCCTCCGAGACTGGGGGGGCCAAGAGACCCGGTACTTC. Encoded protein: CASSLRDWGGQETRYF.

To note about this clonotype: A much larger clone differs by one base, so this may be a read error. The chain couples TRBV28 to TRBJ2-5; TRBD1 agrees at 8 bases. This CDR3 contains 18 residues. Germline V lookup: CDR1 MDHEN, CDR2 SYDVKM. V was clipped by 5 bases and J by 2 bases; unmatched bases: 16. This CDR3 is CASSNGPSGTGTQETQYF. CDR3 in DNA: TGTGCCAGCAGTAACGGCCCTTCCGGGACAGGTACTCAAGAGACCCAGTACTTC.

The chain employs TRBV19 and TRBJ2-3, with 7 bases matching TRBD2. V shed 3 bases and J 0 bases; nucleotides not matched to a gene: 3. Germline CDR1 is LNHDA and CDR2 is SQIVND (reference sequence). This CDR3 spans 15 amino acids. The CDR3 reads CASSIGAGSTDTQYF. The CDR3 bases are TGTGCCAGTAGTATCGGAGCGGGGAGCACAGATACGCAGTATTTT.

This clonotype was seen repeatedly, ten times or more. The V call is TRBV6-2 or TRBV6-3, the J call TRBJ2-7; D gene unclear. Germline lookup yields CDR1 MNHEY and CDR2 SVGEGT. With 0 bases removed from V and 3 bases from J, the gap between germline ends came to 15 bases. The CDR3 totals 16 residues. The chain's CDR3 is CASSYSSTALFYEQYF. CDR3 coding DNA: TGTGCCAGCAGTTACTCGAGCACAGCCCTTTTCTACGAGCAGTACTTC.

The genes are TRBV5-1 and TRBJ2-3; D is uncertain. The CDR3 is 15 residues long. Trimming shortened V by 1 base and J by 6 bases, and 15 bases separated the two germline ends. CDR1 and CDR2 from the germline V gene are SGHRS and YFSETQ. The CDR3: CASSLLARQADTQYF. The CDR3 DNA is TGCGCCAGCAGCTTGCTTGCCCGGCAGGCGGATACGCAGTATTTT.

At least ten counts were recorded for this clonotype. The chain links TRBV2 to TRBJ2-5; no clear D. Germline lookup yields CDR1 SNHLY and CDR2 FYNNEI. V was cut by 3 bases and J by 2 bases, with 7 bases left in between. This CDR3 is 13 amino acids long. This CDR3 reads CASSDQVQETQYF. The CDR3 nucleotides read TGTGCCAGCAGTGATCAAGTACAAGAGACCCAGTACTTC.

V is TRBV20-1 and J is TRBJ2-2, with 7 bases that match TRBD2. Germline lookup yields CDR1 DFQATT and CDR2 SNEGSKA (reference sequence). The CDR3 has 14 residues. As DNA, the CDR3 is TGCAGCGTTGTTTCTGCGGGAGCTGCCGGGGAGCTGTTTTTT. Amino acids: CSVVSAGAAGELFF.

This chain joins TRBV7-7 and TRBJ1-1; TRBD1 agrees at 7 bases. The germline V gene has CDR1 SSHAT and CDR2 FNYEAQ (reference sequence). V was clipped by 5 bases and J by 1 base; unmatched bases: 4. The length of the CDR3 is 14 residues. The CDR3 DNA is TGTGCCAGCAGCGTGGGACAGAGGAACACTGAAGCTTTCTTT. It codes for CASSVGQRNTEAFF.

The chain has TRBV19 and TRBJ2-7, with TRBD1 matching 7 bases. Germline loops: CDR1 LNHDA, CDR2 SQIVND (reference sequence). The V gene end was trimmed by 5 bases and the J gene end by 4 bases; junction bases not matched to a gene: 14. The CDR3 sequence is 16 residues long. The CDR3: CASSASSTGPYYEQYF. DNA of the CDR3: TGTGCCAGTAGTGCCTCTTCGACAGGGCCTTATTACGAGCAGTACTTC.

Notes on this clonotype: This may arise from a read error, as a much more abundant clone is one base away. For the CDR3, the DNA is TGTGCCAGCAGCTTAGGGCTAGCGGGGGATCAGTCCTACGAGCAGTTCTTC. Its translation: CASSLGLAGDQSYEQFF. V is TRBV7-2 and J is TRBJ2-7, with 10 positions matching TRBD2. With the DNA end fitting TRBJ2-1 better, the J assignment may be wrong. The CDR3 runs 17 residues. Germline-derived CDR1 and CDR2 are SGHTA and FQGNSA.

This clonotype was observed many times. The chain couples TRBV7-2 to TRBJ1-2; D is unresolved. V was trimmed by 6 bases and J by 7 bases, leaving 15 bases between them. The germline gives CDR1 SGHTA, CDR2 FQGNSA. This CDR3 region has 13 residues. The CDR3 is CASRGQANGGYTF. The CDR3 region has the DNA TGTGCCAGCAGAGGGCAGGCAAATGGTGGCTACACCTTC.

This clonotype was detected ten times or more. The V and J genes are TRBV5-1 and TRBJ2-1; 8 bases are a match to TRBD2. The CDR3 has 17 residues. J was trimmed by 4 bases and V by 2 bases; bases with no gene match: 11. Germline V gives CDR1 SGHRS, CDR2 YFSETQ. In DNA, the CDR3 is TGCGCCAGCAGCTTACTTCGCGCGGGAGGACAGTACAATGAGCAGTTCTTC. Encoded protein: CASSLLRAGGQYNEQFF.

There are many counts of this clonotype. V is TRBV13 and J is TRBJ2-7; perhaps TRBD2 as D (6 bases). Germline V gene data show CDR1 as PRHDT and CDR2 as FYEKMQ (reference sequence). Trimming took off 4 bases at V and 3 bases at J, with 19 bases between the two ends. The CDR3 has 16 residues. The CDR3 nucleotides read TGTGCCAGCAGCTCCCGCCGGGACTTACCGTTCTACGAGCAGTACTTC. Translation gives CASSSRRDLPFYEQYF.